Listed here are 21 T cell receptor beta chains from one sample, sequenced in a study of tumor-infiltrating lymphocytes in primary liver carcinoma. Extraction also yielded germline DNA, while blood RNA was obtained from unsorted whole blood. TCR beta cDNA came from about 450 ng total RNA, primed with a constant-region primer. Each TCR beta library was derived from three nested multiplex PCR rounds that employed slightly modified ARM-PCR. Primers for the first two PCR rounds were TRBV1-TRBV30 forward primers and a C-beta reverse primer (roughly 10 cycles per round). TCRdb used MiXCR to reprocess the multiplex PCR reads, holding one entry per CDR3 protein. Of approximately 330,000 distinct CDR3 sequences in the sample, 65% are singletons; the top ten hold about 6.1%. The sample taken for sequencing was peripheral blood. These receptors originate from a man in his forties with primary liver carcinoma and hepatitis B virus infection.

This clonotype was detected only a few times. The rearrangement joins TRBV6-2 or TRBV6-3 to TRBJ2-5; 7 bases map to TRBD1. The germline CDR1 and CDR2 sequences are MNHEY and SVGEGT. The CDR3 has 13 amino acids. J gave up 4 bases and V 5 bases, and 4 bases lay outside the gene matches. CDR3 protein: CASSRGGPETQYF. The CDR3 bases are TGTGCCAGCAGTCGAGGGGGCCCAGAGACCCAGTACTTC.

Worth noting for this clonotype: This may come from a read error, since a much larger clone is one base off. This chain uses TRBV11-2 with TRBJ2-7; 10 nucleotides match TRBD2. CDR3 length: 17 amino acids. Germline assignment: CDR1 SGHAT and CDR2 FQNNGV. V was clipped by 1 base and J by 6 bases; unmatched bases: 12. The CDR3 loop reads CASSLGPLAGVRSEQYF. Here the CDR3 DNA reads TGTGCCAGCAGCTTAGGGCCCCTAGCGGGGGTCCGTTCCGAGCAGTACTTC.

About this clonotype itself: Being one base from a much bigger clone, this may be a read error. The genes are TRBV29-1 and TRBJ2-1; D ambiguous. Trimming cost V 7 bases and J 5 bases, with 12 bases left between them. The CDR3 loop spans 12 amino acids. Looked up from germline, CDR1 is SQVTM and CDR2 is ANQGSEA. The CDR3 DNA sequence: TGCAGCGCTGAGCGCGACAACAATGAGCAGTTCTTC. This translates into CSAERDNNEQFF.

A note on this clonotype: This likely comes from a read error, as the CDR3 has no conserved phenylalanine or tryptophan at its end. The DNA is left out, because the CDR3 cannot be placed on it with certainty; the CDR3 is given as TCRdb lists it. V gene TRBV11-2 combines with J gene TRBJ2-1; TRBD2 reflects the table's D call only, with no check against the DNA. Inclusive of both ends, the CDR3 amounts to 18 amino acids. Per the germline V gene, CDR1 is SGHAT and CDR2 is FQNNGV. The CDR3 sequence is CASSLEGTSGGLLDERFI.

This clonotype was observed many times. The chain has TRBV6-5 and TRBJ1-4; D gene ambiguous. Trimming removed 6 bases from V and 6 bases from J, with 14 bases in between. The CDR3 contains 14 residues. Germline V gives CDR1 MNHEY, CDR2 SVGAGI. CDR3 DNA: TGTGCCAGCAGCCTAAACAGATGGCATGAAAAACTGTTTTTT. Encoded protein: CASSLNRWHEKLFF.

On this clonotype itself: This may arise from a read error, as a much more abundant clone is one base away. V is TRBV5-5 and J is TRBJ2-5; D may be TRBD1 or TRBD2 (5 bases each). Per the germline V gene, CDR1 is SGHKS and CDR2 is YYEKEE (reference sequence). CDR3 length: 14 residues. V gave up 4 bases and J gave up 3 bases, with 13 bases separating them. Written as DNA, the CDR3 is TGTGCCAGCAGCCGCCGGGACGCAAAAGAGACCCAGTACTTC. Translated: CASSRRDAKETQYF.

The chain employs TRBV28 and TRBJ1-1, with a possible D match to TRBD1 (5 bases). Deletions cut 7 bases from V and 5 bases from J, with 20 bases between. Germline V gene sequence: CDR1 MDHEN, CDR2 SYDVKM. This CDR3 has 15 residues. CDR3 region: CASTTPLGGGTEAFF. The CDR3 nucleotides read TGTGCCAGCACCACTCCCTTGGGGGGAGGGACTGAAGCTTTCTTT.

For this clonotype: Relative to the germline gene, one junction end is altered; a read error may explain this. V is TRBV4-2 and J is TRBJ1-5; no definite D call. The CDR3 runs 13 residues. Germline V gives CDR1 LGHNA, CDR2 YNFKEQ. The CDR3: CAISQDLGQPQHF. DNA of the CDR3: TGTGCCATCAGCCAAGACTTGGGTCAGCCCCAGCATTTT.

This clonotype was observed at least ten times. The chain carries TRBV6-6 and TRBJ2-5, with 10 bases aligning to TRBD2. CDR3 size: 19 residues. CDR1 is MNHNY and CDR2 is SVGAGI in the germline V gene (reference sequence). The trim removed 2 bases at V and 2 bases at J, leaving 14 bases unmatched. CDR3: CASSYPASGGAGGQETQYF. The CDR3 region has the DNA TGTGCCAGCAGTTACCCAGCCTCCGGAGGAGCGGGAGGGCAAGAGACCCAGTACTTC.

The genes are TRBV29-1 and TRBJ1-4; D is uncertain. CDR1 and CDR2 (germline): SQVTM, ANQGSEA. V lost 6 bases and J lost 10, with 21 bases in between. This CDR3 is built from 14 residues. CDR3 loop: CSVSEGVTRGKLFF. CDR3 DNA sequence: TGCAGCGTAAGTGAGGGTGTAACTCGGGGAAAACTGTTTTTT. Variable domain in full (rest from reference TRBV29-1 and TRBJ1-4): SAVISQKPSRDICQRGTSLTIQCQVDSQVTMMFWYRQQPGQSLTLIATANQGSEATYESGFVIDKFPISRPNLTFSTLTVSNMSPEDSSIYLCSVSEGVTRGKLFFGSGTQLSVL.

This chain joins TRBV11-2 and TRBJ2-3; 7 positions agree with TRBD2. The CDR3 totals 15 residues. V lost 1 base, J lost 6 bases, and 7 bases stayed unmatched. Germline CDR1 and CDR2: SGHAT and FQNNGV. CDR3 amino acids: CASSLGRNGGDTQYF. The CDR3, as DNA: TGTGCCAGCAGCTTAGGGAGAAACGGGGGGGATACGCAGTATTTT.

This clonotype was seen only once. The chain recombines TRBV11-2 with TRBJ2-1; the D is unclear. Trimming cost V 6 bases and J 0 bases, with 12 bases left between them. CDR1 is SGHAT and CDR2 is FQNNGV in the germline V gene. The CDR3 consists of 15 residues. For the CDR3, the DNA is TGTGCCAGCAGTCAGACAAGACTCTCCTACAATGAGCAGTTCTTC. As protein: CASSQTRLSYNEQFF.

The chain carries TRBV5-5 and TRBJ2-7; 7 nucleotides agree with TRBD1. V lost 6 bases and J lost 2; bases outside the gene matches: 11. Per the germline V gene, CDR1 is SGHKS and CDR2 is YYEKEE (reference sequence). The CDR3 has 15 amino acids. This chain's CDR3 is CASTFSYQGAYEQYF. CDR3 coding DNA: TGTGCCAGCACCTTTTCATACCAGGGGGCCTACGAGCAGTACTTC.

This clonotype was picked up many times. The rearrangement links TRBV6-5 to TRBJ2-7; tentatively, D is TRBD1 (6 bases). The CDR3 length is 16 residues. Trimming left V 5 bases short and J 0 bases short, with 17 bases between. CDR1 and CDR2 from the germline V gene are MNHEY and SVGAGI. The CDR3 sequence is CASSTLSTGYSYEQYF. The CDR3, as DNA: TGTGCCAGCAGTACCCTCTCGACAGGTTACTCCTACGAGCAGTACTTC.

A remark on this clonotype: This clone may be a read error of a much larger clone one base away. This is likely a read error, given that the CDR3 carries no conserved phenylalanine or tryptophan at its end. The chain couples TRBV13 to TRBJ2-7, with 7 bases aligning to TRBD1. Germline assignment: CDR1 PRHDT and CDR2 FYEKMQ (reference sequence). J gave up 3 bases and V 6 bases, and 8 bases lay outside the gene matches. The CDR3 is 14 residues long. The DNA of the CDR3 is TGTGCCAGCAGGAGTGACAGGGCAAACTACGAGCAGTACTCC. It specifies CASRSDRANYEQYS.

This clonotype has a count of ten or more. The CDR3 nucleotides are TGTGCCATCAGTGATGGAGACAGTATCACAGATACGCAGTATTTT. It translates to CAISDGDSITDTQYF. The rearrangement links TRBV10-3 to TRBJ2-3; D is possibly TRBD1 (5 bases). Trimming removed 3 bases at V and 2 bases at J, with 12 bases between. This CDR3 contains 15 residues. Germline CDR1 and CDR2: ENHRY and SYGVKD.

In regard to this clonotype: The junction and the germline gene differ at one end; a read error may be behind it. The chain combines TRBV6-2 or TRBV6-3 with TRBJ2-5; unclear D gene. Germline assignment: CDR1 MNHEY and CDR2 SVGEGT. There are 16 residues in the CDR3. The CDR3 spells CAGSYPRQAVQETQYF. The CDR3 DNA follows: TGTGCCGGCAGTTACCCCCGCCAGGCCGTACAAGAGACCCAGTACTTC.

V gene TRBV10-3 combines with J gene TRBJ2-5; 7 nucleotides match TRBD2. Trimming took 4 bases from V and 5 from J; bases not matched to a gene: 10. The CDR3 consists of 15 residues. Germline CDR1 and CDR2: ENHRY and SYGVKD. The DNA of the CDR3 is TGTGCCATCAGTGGGTCGAAGCGGGGTTGGGAGACCCAGTACTTC. This translates into CAISGSKRGWETQYF.

As concerns this clonotype: A much more abundant neighbour one base away suggests this may be a read error. CDR3 region: CANSPLGGNSPLHF. The CDR3 nucleotides are TGCGCCAACAGTCCCTTAGGGGGTAATTCACCCCTCCACTTT. This chain joins TRBV4-1 and TRBJ1-6, with D maybe TRBD1 (6 bases). V was pared by 10 bases and J by 6 bases, with 16 bases between. Germline assignment: CDR1 MGHRA and CDR2 YSYEKL. The CDR3 runs to 14 residues.

Ten or more counts support this clonotype. The chain employs TRBV11-2 and TRBJ2-1, with TRBD2 identical over 13 bases. Germline trimming cut 5 bases from V and 0 bases from J; bases unmatched to any gene: 4. Germline V gene data show CDR1 as SGHAT and CDR2 as FQNNGV. CDR3 size: 17 residues. This chain's CDR3 is CASSVRLAGGSYNEQFF. CDR3 nucleotide sequence: TGTGCCAGCAGCGTCAGACTAGCGGGAGGCTCCTACAATGAGCAGTTCTTC.

Note on this clonotype: One junction end disagrees with the germline gene, perhaps due to a read error. The chain is built from TRBV10-3 and TRBJ1-5; D ambiguous. The CDR3 extends over 15 amino acids. Per germline, CDR1 ENHRY and CDR2 SYGVKD. The chain's CDR3 is CAISELNGSNQLQHF. The CDR3 DNA reads TGTGCCATCAGTGAGTTGAACGGAAGCAATCAGCTCCAGCATTTT.